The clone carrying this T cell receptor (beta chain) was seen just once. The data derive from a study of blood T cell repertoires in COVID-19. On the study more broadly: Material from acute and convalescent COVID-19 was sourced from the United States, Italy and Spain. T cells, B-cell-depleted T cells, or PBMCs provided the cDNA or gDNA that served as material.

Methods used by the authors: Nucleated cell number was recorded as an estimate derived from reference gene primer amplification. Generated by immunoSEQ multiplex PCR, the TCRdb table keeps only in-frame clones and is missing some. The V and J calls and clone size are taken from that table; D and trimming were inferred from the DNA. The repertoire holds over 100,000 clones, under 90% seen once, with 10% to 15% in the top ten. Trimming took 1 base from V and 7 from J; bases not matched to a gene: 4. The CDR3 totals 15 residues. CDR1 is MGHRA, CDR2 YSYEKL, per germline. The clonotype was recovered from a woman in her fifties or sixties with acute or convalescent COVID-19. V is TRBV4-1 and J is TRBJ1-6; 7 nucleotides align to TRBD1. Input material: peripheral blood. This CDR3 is CASSQGDRENSPLHF. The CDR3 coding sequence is TGCGCCAGCAGCCAAGGTGACAGGGAGAATTCACCCCTCCACTTT.